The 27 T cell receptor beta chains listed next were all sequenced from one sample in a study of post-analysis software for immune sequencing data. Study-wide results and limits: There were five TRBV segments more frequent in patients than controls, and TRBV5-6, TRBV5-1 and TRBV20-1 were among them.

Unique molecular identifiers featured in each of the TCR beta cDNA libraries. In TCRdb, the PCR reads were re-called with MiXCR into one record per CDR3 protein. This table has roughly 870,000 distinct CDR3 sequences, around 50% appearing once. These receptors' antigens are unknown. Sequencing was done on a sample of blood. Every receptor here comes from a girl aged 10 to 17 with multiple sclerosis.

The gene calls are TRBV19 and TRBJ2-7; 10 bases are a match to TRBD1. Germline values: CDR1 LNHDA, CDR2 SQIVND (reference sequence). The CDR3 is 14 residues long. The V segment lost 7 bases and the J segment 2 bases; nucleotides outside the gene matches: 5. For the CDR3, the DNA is TGTGCCAGTACCGCGGGACAGGGGACCTACGAGCAGTACTTC. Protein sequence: CASTAGQGTYEQYF.

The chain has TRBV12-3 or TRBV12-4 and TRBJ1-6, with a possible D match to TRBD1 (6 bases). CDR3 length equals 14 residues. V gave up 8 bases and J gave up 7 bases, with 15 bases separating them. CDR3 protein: CASQTGTRNSPLHF. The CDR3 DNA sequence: TGTGCCAGCCAAACAGGGACTCGGAATTCACCCCTCCACTTT.

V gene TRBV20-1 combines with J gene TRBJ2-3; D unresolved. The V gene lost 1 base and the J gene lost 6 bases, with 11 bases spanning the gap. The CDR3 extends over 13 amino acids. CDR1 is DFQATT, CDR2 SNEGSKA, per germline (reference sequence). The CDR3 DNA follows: TGCAGTGCTAGAGCCGGGCGGCGGGATACGCAGTATTTT. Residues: CSARAGRRDTQYF.

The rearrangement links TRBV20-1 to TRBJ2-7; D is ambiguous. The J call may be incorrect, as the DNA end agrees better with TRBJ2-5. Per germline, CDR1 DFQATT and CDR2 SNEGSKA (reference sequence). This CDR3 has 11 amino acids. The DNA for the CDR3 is TGCAGTCCCATCTACGGGGAGACCCAGTACTTC. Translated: CSPIYGETQYF.

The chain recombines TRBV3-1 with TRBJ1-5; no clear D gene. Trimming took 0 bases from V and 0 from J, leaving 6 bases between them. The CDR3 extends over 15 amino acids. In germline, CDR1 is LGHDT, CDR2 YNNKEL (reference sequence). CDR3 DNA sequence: TGTGCCAGCAGCCAAGATCCCCATAGCAATCAGCCCCAGCATTTT. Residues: CASSQDPHSNQPQHF. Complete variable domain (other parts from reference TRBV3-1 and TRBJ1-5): DTAVSQTPKYLVTQMGNDKSIKCEQNLGHDTMYWYKQDSKKFLKIMFSYNNKELIINETVPNRFSPKSPDKAHLNLHINSLELGDSAVYFCASSQDPHSNQPQHFGDGTRLSIL.

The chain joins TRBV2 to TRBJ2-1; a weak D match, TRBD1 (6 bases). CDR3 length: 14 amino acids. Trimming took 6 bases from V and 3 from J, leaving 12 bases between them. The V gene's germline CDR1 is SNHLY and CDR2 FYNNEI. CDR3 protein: CASRDRIFYNEQFF. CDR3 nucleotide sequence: TGTGCCAGCAGAGACAGGATATTCTACAATGAGCAGTTCTTC.

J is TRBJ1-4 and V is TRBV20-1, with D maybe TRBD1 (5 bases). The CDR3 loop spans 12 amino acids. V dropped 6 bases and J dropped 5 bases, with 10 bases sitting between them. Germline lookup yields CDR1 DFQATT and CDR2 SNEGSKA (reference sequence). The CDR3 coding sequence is TGCAGTGCCGGGGCCTTGAATGAAAAACTGTTTTTT. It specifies CSAGALNEKLFF.

Here the CDR3 DNA reads TGCAGTGCTAGAAATGGCGGGGTCTCAGAGACCCAGTACTTC. It translates to CSARNGGVSETQYF. The V gene is TRBV20-1, the J gene TRBJ2-4; maybe TRBD2 (6 bases). The DNA end lines up better with TRBJ2-5; the J call may be wrong. This CDR3 comprises 14 residues. CDR1 DFQATT and CDR2 SNEGSKA come from the germline V gene (reference sequence).

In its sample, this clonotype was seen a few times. CDR3 coding DNA: TGTGCCAGCAGGAGCCAGGGGAGCTACGAGCAGTACTTC. It yields the protein CASRSQGSYEQYF. J is TRBJ2-4 and V is TRBV5-4, with a possible D match to TRBD1 (6 bases). The DNA end favors TRBJ2-7, so the J call may be wrong. This CDR3 has 13 residues. Germline CDR1 SGHNT, CDR2 YYREEE (reference sequence).

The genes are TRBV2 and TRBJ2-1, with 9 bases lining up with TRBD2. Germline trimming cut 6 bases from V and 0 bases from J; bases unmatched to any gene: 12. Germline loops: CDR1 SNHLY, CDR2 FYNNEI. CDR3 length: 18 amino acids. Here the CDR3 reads CASRGGSGGISSYNEQFF. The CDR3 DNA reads TGTGCCAGCAGGGGTGGTAGCGGGGGCATTAGCTCCTACAATGAGCAGTTCTTC.

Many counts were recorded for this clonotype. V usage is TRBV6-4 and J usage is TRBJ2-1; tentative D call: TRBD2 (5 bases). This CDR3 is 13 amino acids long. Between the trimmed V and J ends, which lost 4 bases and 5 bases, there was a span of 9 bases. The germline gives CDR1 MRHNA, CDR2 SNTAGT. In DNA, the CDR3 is TGTGCCAGCAGTGGGGAGTATCACAATGAGCAGTTCTTC. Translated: CASSGEYHNEQFF.

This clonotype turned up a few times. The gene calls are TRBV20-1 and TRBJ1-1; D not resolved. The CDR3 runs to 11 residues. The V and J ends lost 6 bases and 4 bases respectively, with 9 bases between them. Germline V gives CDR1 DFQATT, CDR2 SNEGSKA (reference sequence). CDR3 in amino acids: CSAIGSTEAFF. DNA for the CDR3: TGCAGTGCCATTGGAAGCACTGAAGCTTTCTTT.

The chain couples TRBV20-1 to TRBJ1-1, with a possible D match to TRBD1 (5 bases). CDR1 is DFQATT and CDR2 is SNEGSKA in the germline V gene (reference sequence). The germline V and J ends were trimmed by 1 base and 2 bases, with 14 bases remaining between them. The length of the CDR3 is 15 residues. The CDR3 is CSARGPGTRNTEAFF. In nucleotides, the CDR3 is TGCAGTGCTAGAGGCCCAGGGACCCGTAACACTGAAGCTTTCTTT.

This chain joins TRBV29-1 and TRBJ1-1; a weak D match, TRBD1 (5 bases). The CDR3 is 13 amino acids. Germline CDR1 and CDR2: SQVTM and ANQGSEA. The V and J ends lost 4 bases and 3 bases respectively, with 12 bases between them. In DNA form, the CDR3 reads TGCAGCGTTGTAGGGGTGGTGGACACTGAAGCTTTCTTT. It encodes CSVVGVVDTEAFF.

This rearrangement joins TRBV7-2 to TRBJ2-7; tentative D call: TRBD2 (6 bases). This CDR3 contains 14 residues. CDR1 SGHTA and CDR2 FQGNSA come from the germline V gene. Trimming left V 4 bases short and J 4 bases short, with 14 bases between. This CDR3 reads CASSSLASRYEQYF. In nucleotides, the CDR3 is TGTGCCAGCAGCTCTCTAGCGTCGCGGTACGAGCAGTACTTC.

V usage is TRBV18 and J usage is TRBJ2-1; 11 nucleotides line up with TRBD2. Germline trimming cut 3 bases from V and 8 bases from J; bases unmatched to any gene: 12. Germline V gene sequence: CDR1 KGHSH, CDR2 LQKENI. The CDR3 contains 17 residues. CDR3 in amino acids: CASSPVRGLAEPDEQFF. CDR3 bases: TGTGCCAGCTCACCTGTACGGGGACTAGCGGAGCCGGATGAGCAGTTCTTC.

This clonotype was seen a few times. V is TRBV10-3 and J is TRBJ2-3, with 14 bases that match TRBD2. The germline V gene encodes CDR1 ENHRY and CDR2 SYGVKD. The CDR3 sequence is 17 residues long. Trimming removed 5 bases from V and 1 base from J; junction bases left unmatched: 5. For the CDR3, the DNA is TGTGCCATCAGTCGACTAGCGGGAGGGCACGGCACAGATACGCAGTATTTT. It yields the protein CAISRLAGGHGTDTQYF.

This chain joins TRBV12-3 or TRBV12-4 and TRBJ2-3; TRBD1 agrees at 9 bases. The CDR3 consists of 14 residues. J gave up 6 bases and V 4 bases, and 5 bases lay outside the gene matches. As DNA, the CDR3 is TGTGCCAGCAGTTCGGGACAGGGATTGGATACGCAGTATTTT. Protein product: CASSSGQGLDTQYF.

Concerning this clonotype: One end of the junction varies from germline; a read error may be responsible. CDR3 sequence: CACSLLSGGVNNEQFF. In nucleotides, the CDR3 is TGTGCCTGCAGCCTACTTAGCGGGGGGGTGAACAATGAGCAGTTCTTC. The chain recombines TRBV3-1 with TRBJ2-1, with 11 bases identical to TRBD2. Germline-derived CDR1 and CDR2 are LGHDT and YNNKEL (reference sequence). The CDR3 covers 16 residues.

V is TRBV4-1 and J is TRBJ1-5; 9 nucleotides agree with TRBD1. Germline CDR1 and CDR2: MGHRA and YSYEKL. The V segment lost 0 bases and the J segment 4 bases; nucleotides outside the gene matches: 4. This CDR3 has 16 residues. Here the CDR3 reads CASSQEGTGRNQPQHF. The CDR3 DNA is TGCGCCAGCAGCCAAGAGGGGACAGGGAGGAATCAGCCCCAGCATTTT.

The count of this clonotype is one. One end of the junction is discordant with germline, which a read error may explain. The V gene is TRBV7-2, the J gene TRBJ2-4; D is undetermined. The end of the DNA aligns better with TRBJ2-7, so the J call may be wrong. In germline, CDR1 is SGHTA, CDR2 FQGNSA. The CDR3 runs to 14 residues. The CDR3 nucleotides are TGTGTCAGCAGCTTAGGTGTCACAGCCTACGAGCAGTACTTC. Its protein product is CVSSLGVTAYEQYF.

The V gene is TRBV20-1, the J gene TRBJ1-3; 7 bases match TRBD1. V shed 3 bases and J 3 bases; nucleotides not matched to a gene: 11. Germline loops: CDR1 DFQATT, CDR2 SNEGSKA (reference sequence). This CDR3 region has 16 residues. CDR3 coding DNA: TGCAGTGCTAGTTCCGGACAGGCTCTCGTTGGAAACACCATATATTTT. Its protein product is CSASSGQALVGNTIYF.

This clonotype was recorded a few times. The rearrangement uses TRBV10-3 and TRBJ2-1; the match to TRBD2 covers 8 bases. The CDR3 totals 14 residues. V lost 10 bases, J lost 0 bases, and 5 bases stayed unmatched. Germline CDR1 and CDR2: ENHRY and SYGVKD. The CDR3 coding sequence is TGTGCCACTACTAGCGGCAGCTCCTACAATGAGCAGTTCTTC. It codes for CATTSGSSYNEQFF.

The CDR3, as DNA: TGCGCCAGCAACCTGCCGGGACAGGGCAAGCAGTACTTC. As protein: CASNLPGQGKQYF. The chain has TRBV4-1 and TRBJ2-7, with 9 bases aligning to TRBD1. This CDR3 is built from 13 residues. The V and J ends lost 7 bases and 8 bases, in that order; junction bases with no gene match: 9. The germline V gene has CDR1 MGHRA and CDR2 YSYEKL.

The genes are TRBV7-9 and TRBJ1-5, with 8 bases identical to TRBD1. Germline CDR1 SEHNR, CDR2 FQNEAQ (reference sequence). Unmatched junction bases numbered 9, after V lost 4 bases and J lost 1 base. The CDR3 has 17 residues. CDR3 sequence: CASSYHRGKGSNQPQHF. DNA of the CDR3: TGTGCCAGCAGCTACCACAGGGGGAAAGGGAGCAATCAGCCCCAGCATTTT.

The CDR3 protein is CSVVWAVDTQYF. The DNA of the CDR3 is TGCAGCGTTGTCTGGGCAGTGGATACGCAGTATTTT. V usage is TRBV29-1 and J usage is TRBJ2-3; D is ambiguous. The germline gives CDR1 SQVTM, CDR2 ANQGSEA. V dropped 4 bases and J dropped 6 bases, with 11 bases sitting between them. There are 12 residues in the CDR3.

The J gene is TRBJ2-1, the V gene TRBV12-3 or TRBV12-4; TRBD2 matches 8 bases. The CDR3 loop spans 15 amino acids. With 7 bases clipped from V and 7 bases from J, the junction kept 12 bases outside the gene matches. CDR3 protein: CASTTRGAGANEQFF. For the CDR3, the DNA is TGTGCCAGCACCACCCGGGGAGCGGGAGCGAATGAGCAGTTCTTC.